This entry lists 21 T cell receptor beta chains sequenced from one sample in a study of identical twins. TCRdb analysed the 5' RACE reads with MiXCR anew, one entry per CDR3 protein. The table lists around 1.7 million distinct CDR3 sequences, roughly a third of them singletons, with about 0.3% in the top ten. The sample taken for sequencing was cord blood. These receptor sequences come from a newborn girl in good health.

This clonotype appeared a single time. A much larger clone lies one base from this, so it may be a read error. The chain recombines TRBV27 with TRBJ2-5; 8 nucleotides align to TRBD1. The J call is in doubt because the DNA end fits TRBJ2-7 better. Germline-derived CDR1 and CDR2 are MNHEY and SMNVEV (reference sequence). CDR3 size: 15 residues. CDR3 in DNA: TGTGCCAGCAGTCTCCGGGACAGGATCAGATACGAGCAGTACTTC. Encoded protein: CASSLRDRIRYEQYF.

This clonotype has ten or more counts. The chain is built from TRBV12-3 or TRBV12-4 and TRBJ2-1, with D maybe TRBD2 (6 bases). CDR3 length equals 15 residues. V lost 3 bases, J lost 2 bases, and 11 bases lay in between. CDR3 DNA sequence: TGTGCCAGCAGTTTTGGCGGGACCCCCTACAATGAGCAGTTCTTC. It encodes CASSFGGTPYNEQFF.

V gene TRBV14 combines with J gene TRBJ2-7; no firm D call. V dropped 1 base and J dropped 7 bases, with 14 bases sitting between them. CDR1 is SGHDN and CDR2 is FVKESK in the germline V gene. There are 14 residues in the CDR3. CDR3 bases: TGTGCCAGCAGCCAAGTGGAGCGTTACGGTGAGCAGTACTTC. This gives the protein CASSQVERYGEQYF. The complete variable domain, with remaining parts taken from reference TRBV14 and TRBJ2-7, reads EAGVTQFPSHSVIEKGQTVTLRCDPISGHDNLYWYRRVMGKEIKFLLHFVKESKQDESGMPNNRFLAERTGGTYSTLKVQPAELEDSGVYFCASSQVERYGEQYFGPGTRLTVT.

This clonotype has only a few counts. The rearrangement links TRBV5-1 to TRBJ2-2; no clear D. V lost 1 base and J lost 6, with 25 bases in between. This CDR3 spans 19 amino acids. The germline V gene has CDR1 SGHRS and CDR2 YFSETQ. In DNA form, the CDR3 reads TGCGCCAGCAGCTTGCGGCTCCTTAAGACCCACTTCGGAGCCGGGGAGCTGTTTTTT. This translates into CASSLRLLKTHFGAGELFF.

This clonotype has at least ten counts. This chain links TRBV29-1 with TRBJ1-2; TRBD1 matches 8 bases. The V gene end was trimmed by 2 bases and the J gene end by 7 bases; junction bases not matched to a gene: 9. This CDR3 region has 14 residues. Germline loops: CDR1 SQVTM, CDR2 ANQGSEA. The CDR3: CSVESAGQGFGYTF. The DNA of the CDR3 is TGCAGCGTTGAAAGTGCAGGACAGGGTTTTGGCTACACCTTC.

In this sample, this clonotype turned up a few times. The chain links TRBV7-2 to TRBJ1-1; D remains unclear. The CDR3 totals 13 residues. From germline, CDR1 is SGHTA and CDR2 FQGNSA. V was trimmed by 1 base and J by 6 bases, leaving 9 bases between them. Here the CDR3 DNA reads TGTGCCAGCAGCTTAGATGTAAGGGCTGAAGCTTTCTTT. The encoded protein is CASSLDVRAEAFF.

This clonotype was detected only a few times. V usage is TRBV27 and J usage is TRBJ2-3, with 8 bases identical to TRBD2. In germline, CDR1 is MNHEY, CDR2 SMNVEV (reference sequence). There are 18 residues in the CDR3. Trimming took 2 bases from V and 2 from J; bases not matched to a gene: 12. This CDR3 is CASSLVPPAGVNTDTQYF. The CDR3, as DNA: TGTGCCAGCAGTTTAGTTCCCCCAGCGGGAGTGAACACAGATACGCAGTATTTT.

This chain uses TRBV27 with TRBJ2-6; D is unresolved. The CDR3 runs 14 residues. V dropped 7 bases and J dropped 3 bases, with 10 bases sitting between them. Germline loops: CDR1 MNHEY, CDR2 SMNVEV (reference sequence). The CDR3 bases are TGTGCCAGCAAGTGGGGTTATGGGGCCAACGTCCTGACTTTC. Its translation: CASKWGYGANVLTF.

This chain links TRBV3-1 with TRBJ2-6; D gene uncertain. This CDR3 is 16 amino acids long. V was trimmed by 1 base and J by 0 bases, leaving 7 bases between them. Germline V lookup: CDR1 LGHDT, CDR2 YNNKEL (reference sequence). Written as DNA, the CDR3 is TGTGCCAGCAGCCAAGGGGCCAGCTCTGGGGCCAACGTCCTGACTTTC. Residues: CASSQGASSGANVLTF.

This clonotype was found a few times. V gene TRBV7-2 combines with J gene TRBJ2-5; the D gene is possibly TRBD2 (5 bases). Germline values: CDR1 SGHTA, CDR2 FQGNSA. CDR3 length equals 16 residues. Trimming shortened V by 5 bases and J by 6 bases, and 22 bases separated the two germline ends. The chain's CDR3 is CASSLTDAGWGKTQYF. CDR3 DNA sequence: TGTGCCAGCAGCCTCACTGACGCGGGTTGGGGAAAGACCCAGTACTTC.

The CDR3, as DNA: TGTGCCACCGACGAAAGGGGGTTTTTTTCCTATGGCTACACCTTC. Translating gives CATDERGFFSYGYTF. The chain is built from TRBV2 and TRBJ1-2; D might be TRBD1 (6 bases). Per the germline V gene, CDR1 is SNHLY and CDR2 is FYNNEI. V was shortened by 10 bases and J by 4 bases, with 22 bases between the two germline ends. There are 15 residues in the CDR3. Supplemented by reference TRBV2 and TRBJ1-2, the full variable domain reads EPEVTQTPSHQVTQMGQEVILRCVPISNHLYFYWYRQILGQKVEFLVSFYNNEISEKSEIFDDQFSVERPDGSNFTLKIRSTKLEDSAMYFCATDERGFFSYGYTFGSGTRLTVV.

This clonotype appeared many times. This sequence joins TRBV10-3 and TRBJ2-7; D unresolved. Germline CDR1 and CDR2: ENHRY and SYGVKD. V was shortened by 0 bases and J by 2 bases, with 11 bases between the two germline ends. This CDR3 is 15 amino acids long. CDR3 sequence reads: CAISESINKAYEQYF. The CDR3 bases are TGTGCCATCAGTGAGTCGATTAACAAAGCCTACGAGCAGTACTTC.

The CDR3 is CASSLSSGEGSEQYF. The CDR3 DNA reads TGTGCCAGCAGCTTATCTTCCGGGGAGGGCTCCGAGCAGTACTTC. The V gene is TRBV7-2, the J gene TRBJ2-7, with 7 positions matching TRBD2. V lost 2 bases to trimming and J lost 6 bases; unmatched junction nucleotides: 10. The CDR3 contains 15 residues. Germline CDR1 SGHTA, CDR2 FQGNSA.

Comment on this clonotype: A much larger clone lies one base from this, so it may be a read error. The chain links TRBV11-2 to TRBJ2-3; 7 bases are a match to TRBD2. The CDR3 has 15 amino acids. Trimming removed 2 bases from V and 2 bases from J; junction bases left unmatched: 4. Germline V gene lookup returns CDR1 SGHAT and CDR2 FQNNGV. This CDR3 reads CASSLWRGFTDTQYF. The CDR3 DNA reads TGTGCCAGCAGCTTATGGCGGGGGTTCACAGATACGCAGTATTTT.

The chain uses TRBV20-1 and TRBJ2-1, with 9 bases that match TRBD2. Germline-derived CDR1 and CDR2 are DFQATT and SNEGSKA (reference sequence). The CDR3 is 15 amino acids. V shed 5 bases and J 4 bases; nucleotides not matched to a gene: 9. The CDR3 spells CSAPIAGDLYNEQFF. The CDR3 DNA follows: TGCAGTGCTCCGATAGCGGGAGACCTTTACAATGAGCAGTTCTTC.

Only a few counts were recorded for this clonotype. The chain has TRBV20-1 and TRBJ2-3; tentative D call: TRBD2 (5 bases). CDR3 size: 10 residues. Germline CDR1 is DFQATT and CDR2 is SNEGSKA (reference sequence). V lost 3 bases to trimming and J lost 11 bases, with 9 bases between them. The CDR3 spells CSASTGMQYF. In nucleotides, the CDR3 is TGCAGTGCTAGTACGGGGATGCAGTATTTT.

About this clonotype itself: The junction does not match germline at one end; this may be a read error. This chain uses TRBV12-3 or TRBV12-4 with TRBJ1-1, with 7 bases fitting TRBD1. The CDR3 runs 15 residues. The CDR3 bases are TGTACCAGCAACCCGACAGGGACCTCCCTAAGTGAAGCTTTCTTT. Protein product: CTSNPTGTSLSEAFF.

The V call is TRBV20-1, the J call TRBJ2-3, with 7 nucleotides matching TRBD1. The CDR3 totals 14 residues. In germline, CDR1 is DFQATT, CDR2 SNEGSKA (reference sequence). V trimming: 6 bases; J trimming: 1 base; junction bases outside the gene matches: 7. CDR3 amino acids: CSARQGRGTDTQYF. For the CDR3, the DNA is TGCAGTGCCAGACAGGGTCGGGGCACAGATACGCAGTATTTT.

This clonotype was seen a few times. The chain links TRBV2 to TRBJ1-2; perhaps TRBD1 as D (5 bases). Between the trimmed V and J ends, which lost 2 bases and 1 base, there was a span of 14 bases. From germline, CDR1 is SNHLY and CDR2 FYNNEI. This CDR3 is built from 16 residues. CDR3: CASSERGRPINYGYTF. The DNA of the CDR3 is TGTGCCAGCAGTGAAAGGGGCAGGCCGATTAACTATGGCTACACCTTC.

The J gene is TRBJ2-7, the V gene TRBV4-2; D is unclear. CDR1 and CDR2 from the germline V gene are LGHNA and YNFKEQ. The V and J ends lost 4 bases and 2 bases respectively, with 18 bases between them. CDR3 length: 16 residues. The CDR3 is CASSPAYGVRTYEQYF. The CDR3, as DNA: TGTGCCAGCAGCCCGGCGTACGGTGTAAGGACCTACGAGCAGTACTTC.

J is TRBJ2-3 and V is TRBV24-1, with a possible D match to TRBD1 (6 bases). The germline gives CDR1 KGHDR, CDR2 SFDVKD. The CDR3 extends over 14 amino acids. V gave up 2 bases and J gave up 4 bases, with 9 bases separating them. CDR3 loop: CATSDSGTSDTQYF. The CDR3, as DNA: TGTGCCACCAGTGATTCCGGGACATCAGATACGCAGTATTTT.